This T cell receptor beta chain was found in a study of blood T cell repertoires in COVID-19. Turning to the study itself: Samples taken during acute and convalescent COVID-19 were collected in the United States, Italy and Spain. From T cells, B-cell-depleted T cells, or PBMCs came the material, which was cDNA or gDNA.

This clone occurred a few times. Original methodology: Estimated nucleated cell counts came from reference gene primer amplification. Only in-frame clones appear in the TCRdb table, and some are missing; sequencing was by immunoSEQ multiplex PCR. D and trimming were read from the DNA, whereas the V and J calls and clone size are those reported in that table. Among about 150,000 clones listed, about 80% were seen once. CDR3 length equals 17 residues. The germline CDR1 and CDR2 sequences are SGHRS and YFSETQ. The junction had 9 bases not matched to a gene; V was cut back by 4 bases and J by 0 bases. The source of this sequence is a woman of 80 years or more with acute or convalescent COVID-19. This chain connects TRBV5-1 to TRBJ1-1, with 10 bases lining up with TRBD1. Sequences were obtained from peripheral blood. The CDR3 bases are TGCGCCAGCAGCGGGGACAGGGGTGGTCTCATGAACACTGAAGCTTTCTTT. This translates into CASSGDRGGLMNTEAFF.